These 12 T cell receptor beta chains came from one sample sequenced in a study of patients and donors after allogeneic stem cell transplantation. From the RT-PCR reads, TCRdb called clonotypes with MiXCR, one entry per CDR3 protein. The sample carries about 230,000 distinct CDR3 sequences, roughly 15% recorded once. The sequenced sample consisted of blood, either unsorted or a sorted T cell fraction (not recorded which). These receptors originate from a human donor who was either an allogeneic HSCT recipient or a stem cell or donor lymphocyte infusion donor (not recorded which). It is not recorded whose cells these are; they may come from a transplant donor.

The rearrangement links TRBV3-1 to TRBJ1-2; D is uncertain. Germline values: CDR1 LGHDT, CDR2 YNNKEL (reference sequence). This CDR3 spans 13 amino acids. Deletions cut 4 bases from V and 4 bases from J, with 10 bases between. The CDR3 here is CASSPFGSYGYTF. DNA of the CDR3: TGTGCCAGCAGCCCCTTTGGCAGCTATGGCTACACCTTC.

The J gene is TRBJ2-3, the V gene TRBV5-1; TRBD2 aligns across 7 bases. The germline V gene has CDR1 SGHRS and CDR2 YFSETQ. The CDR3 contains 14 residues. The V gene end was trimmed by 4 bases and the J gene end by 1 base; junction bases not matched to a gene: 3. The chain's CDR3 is CASSAGVGTDTQYF. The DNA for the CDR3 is TGCGCCAGCAGCGCGGGAGTAGGCACAGATACGCAGTATTTT.

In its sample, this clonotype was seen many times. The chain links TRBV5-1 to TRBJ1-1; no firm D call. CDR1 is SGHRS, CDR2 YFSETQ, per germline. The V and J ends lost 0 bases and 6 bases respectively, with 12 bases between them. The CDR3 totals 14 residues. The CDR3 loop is CASSLALSSPEAFF. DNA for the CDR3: TGCGCCAGCAGCTTGGCCCTGAGTTCTCCTGAAGCTTTCTTT. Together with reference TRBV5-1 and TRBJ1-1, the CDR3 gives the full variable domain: KAGVTQTPRYLIKTRGQQVTLSCSPISGHRSVSWYQQTPGQGLQFLFEYFSETQRNKGNFPGRFSGRQFSNSRSEMNVSTLELGDSALYLCASSLALSSPEAFFGQGTRLTVV.

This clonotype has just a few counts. The CDR3 sequence: CASRPTSRLGETQYF. The CDR3 DNA reads as TGTGCCAGCAGACCGACTAGTAGGTTGGGAGAGACCCAGTACTTC. V is TRBV27 and J is TRBJ2-5; possible D gene TRBD2, 6 bases. CDR3 size: 15 residues. The germline V and J ends were trimmed by 6 bases and 4 bases, with 18 bases remaining between them. CDR1 and CDR2 from the germline V gene are MNHEY and SMNVEV (reference sequence).

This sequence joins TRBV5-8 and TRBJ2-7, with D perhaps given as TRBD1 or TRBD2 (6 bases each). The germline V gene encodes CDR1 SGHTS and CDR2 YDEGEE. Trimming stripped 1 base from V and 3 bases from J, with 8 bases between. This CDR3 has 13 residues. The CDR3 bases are TGTGCCAGCAGCTTGAAGGGGGGCTACGAGCAGTACTTC. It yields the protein CASSLKGGYEQYF.

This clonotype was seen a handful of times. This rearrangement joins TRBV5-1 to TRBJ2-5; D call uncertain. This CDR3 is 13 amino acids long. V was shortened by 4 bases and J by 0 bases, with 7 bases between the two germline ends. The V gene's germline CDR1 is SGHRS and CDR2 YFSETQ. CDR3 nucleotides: TGCGCCAGCAGCCGACGGTACCAAGAGACCCAGTACTTC. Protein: CASSRRYQETQYF. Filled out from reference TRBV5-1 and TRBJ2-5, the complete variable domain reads KAGVTQTPRYLIKTRGQQVTLSCSPISGHRSVSWYQQTPGQGLQFLFEYFSETQRNKGNFPGRFSGRQFSNSRSEMNVSTLELGDSALYLCASSRRYQETQYFGPGTRLLVL.

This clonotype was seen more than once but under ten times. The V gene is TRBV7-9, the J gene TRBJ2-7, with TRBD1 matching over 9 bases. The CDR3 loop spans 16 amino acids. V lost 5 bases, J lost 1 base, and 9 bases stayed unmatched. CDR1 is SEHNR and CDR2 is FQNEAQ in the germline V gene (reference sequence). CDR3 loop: CASSIQGADRSYEQYF. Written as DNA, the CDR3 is TGTGCCAGCAGCATACAGGGGGCTGATAGGTCCTACGAGCAGTACTTC.

The CDR3 is CASRPPTGNTEAFF. The CDR3 DNA follows: TGTGCCAGCAGACCCCCGACAGGGAACACTGAAGCTTTCTTT. The chain has TRBV6-1 and TRBJ1-1; tentatively, D is TRBD1 (6 bases). The germline CDR1 and CDR2 sequences are MNHNS and SASEGT. V was pared by 6 bases and J by 1 base, with 12 bases between. The CDR3 length is 14 residues.

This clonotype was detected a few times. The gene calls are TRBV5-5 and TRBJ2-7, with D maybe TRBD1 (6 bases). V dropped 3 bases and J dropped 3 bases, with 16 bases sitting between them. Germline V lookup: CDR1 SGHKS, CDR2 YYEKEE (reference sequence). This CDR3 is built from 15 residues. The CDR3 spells CASSWAPGTYYEQYF. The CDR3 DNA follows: TGTGCCAGCAGCTGGGCCCCCGGGACATACTACGAGCAGTACTTC.

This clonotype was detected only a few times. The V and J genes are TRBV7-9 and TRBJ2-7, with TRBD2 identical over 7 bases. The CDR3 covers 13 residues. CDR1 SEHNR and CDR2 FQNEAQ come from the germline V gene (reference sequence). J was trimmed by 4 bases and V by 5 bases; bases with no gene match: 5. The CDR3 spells CASSRAGWYEQYF. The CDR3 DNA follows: TGTGCCAGCAGCAGAGCGGGGTGGTACGAGCAGTACTTC.

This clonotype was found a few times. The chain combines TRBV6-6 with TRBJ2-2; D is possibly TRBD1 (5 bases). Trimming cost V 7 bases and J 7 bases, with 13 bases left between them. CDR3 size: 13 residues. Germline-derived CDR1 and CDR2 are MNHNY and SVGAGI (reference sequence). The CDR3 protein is CASTDSLVGELFF. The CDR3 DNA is TGTGCCAGCACCGACAGCCTGGTCGGGGAGCTGTTTTTT.

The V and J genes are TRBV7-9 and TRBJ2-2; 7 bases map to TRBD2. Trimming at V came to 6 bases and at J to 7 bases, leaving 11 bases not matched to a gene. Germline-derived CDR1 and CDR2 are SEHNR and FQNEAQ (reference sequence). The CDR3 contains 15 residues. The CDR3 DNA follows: TGTGCCAGCAGTGATAGCCGGGGGGTCAGCGGGGAGCTGTTTTTT. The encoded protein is CASSDSRGVSGELFF.